The clone carrying this TCR beta chain was found a few times. Its antigen is currently unknown. The record originates from a study of vaccination and CD4 T cells after COVID-19. The wider study: Each of the control cultures got a CEFX pool, an HIV-1 Nef pool, or no peptide.

The Oncomine TCR Beta short-read assay was applied to DNA of cultured CD4+ T cells. TCRdb redid the calling of the PCR reads with MiXCR, one entry per CDR3 protein. The table shows 20,000 or so distinct CDR3 sequences, with about three fifths occurring only once. Findings and caveats of the study: Within convalescent individuals, 304 out of 307 vaccine-specific clones proved to be spike mono-reactive.

Regarding treatment: roughly 10-day PBMC culture with coronavirus spike peptide pools or control peptides (ViraFEST assay). Replacement of half the medium with fresh IL-2 medium took place on days 3 and 7. Germline CDR1 reads LNHNV; CDR2 reads YYDKDF (reference sequence). The CDR3 covers 12 residues. Trimming shortened V by 7 bases and J by 5 bases, and 11 bases separated the two germline ends. The genes are TRBV15 and TRBJ2-5; D is unresolved. Sequencing used CD4+ T cells from blood, cultured in vitro, obtained before SARS-CoV-2 vaccination. This clonotype was sampled from a human donor who had recovered from COVID-19. CDR3 protein: CATNTPGETQYF. The CDR3 DNA sequence: TGTGCCACCAACACCCCCGGGGAGACCCAGTACTTC. Supplemented by reference TRBV15 and TRBJ2-5, the full variable domain reads DAMVIQNPRYQVTQFGKPVTLSCSQTLNHNVMYWYQQKSSQAPKLLFHYYDKDFNNEADTPDNFQSRRPNTSFCFLDIRSPGLGDTAMYLCATNTPGETQYFGPGTRLLVL.